Presented here are 9 T cell receptor beta chains from one specimen sequenced in a study of blood T cell repertoires in COVID-19. Profiling relied on immunoSEQ multiplex PCR, and the TCRdb table lists in-frame clones only, not all of them. The table has under 300,000 clones, approximately 84% seen once. What was sequenced was peripheral blood. The receptors here all came from a human donor with COVID-19, enrolled during active disease. The donor label of this sample is uncertain.

This clone has more than one count but fewer than ten. The V gene is TRBV18, the J gene TRBJ1-2; D ambiguous. V lost 2 bases to trimming and J lost 5 bases, with 6 bases between them. Looked up from germline, CDR1 is KGHSH and CDR2 is LQKENI. CDR3 length: 12 residues. As DNA, the CDR3 is TGTGCCAGCTCACCAGAGGCGTATGGCTACACCTTC. It yields the protein CASSPEAYGYTF. Based on the CDR3 plus reference TRBV18 and TRBJ1-2, the full variable domain is NAGVMQNPRHLVRRRGQEARLRCSPMKGHSHVYWYRQLPEEGLKFMVYLQKENIIDESGMPKERFSAEFPKEGPSILRIQQVVRGDSAAYFCASSPEAYGYTFGSGTRLTVV.

This clone turned up a few times. The chain employs TRBV7-8 and TRBJ1-5; a possible D gene is TRBD1 (6 bases). The CDR3 totals 17 residues. The V end lost 0 bases, the J end lost 2 bases, and 14 bases lay between the germline ends. Germline-derived CDR1 and CDR2 are SGHVS and FQNEAQ. In nucleotides, the CDR3 is TGTGCCAGCAGCTTAGCCCCTACAGGGCGAGGCAATCAGCCCCAGCATTTT. The encoded protein is CASSLAPTGRGNQPQHF. Variable domain in full (rest from reference TRBV7-8 and TRBJ1-5): GAGVSQSPRYKVAKRGQDVALRCDPISGHVSLFWYQQALGQGPEFLTYFQNEAQLDKSGLPSDRFFAERPEGSVSTLKIQRTQQEDSAVYLCASSLAPTGRGNQPQHFGDGTRLSIL.

The chain employs TRBV12-5 and TRBJ2-7, with a weak D call TRBD1 (5 bases). V dropped 5 bases and J dropped 0 bases, with 14 bases sitting between them. CDR3 size: 15 residues. CDR1 and CDR2 (germline): LGHNT, FRNRAP. Here the CDR3 reads CASGPRVRSSYEQYF. The DNA of the CDR3 is TGTGCTAGTGGTCCCAGGGTTCGGAGCTCCTACGAGCAGTACTTC.

The chain has TRBV7-3 and TRBJ2-2; TRBD1 matches 9 bases. CDR3 length equals 16 residues. V gave up 6 bases and J gave up 5 bases; unmatched junction bases: 10. Per the germline V gene, CDR1 is SGHTA and CDR2 is FQGTGA. For the CDR3, the DNA is TGTGCCAGCAGAAAACCGGGACAGGGAGGGACCGGGGAGCTGTTTTTT. Translating it yields CASRKPGQGGTGELFF.

The genes are TRBV28 and TRBJ2-6, with 7 nucleotides matching TRBD1. Losses at the gene ends were 2 bases for V and 4 bases for J; bases not matched to a gene: 8. CDR3 length equals 17 residues. Germline CDR1 reads MDHEN; CDR2 reads SYDVKM. In DNA, the CDR3 is TGTGCCAGCAGTTTACGACAGGGTTTATCCGGGGCCAACGTCCTGACTTTC. Translated, it gives CASSLRQGLSGANVLTF.

The chain links TRBV7-2 to TRBJ2-5, with no clear D. The CDR3 has 15 residues. Germline V gene data show CDR1 as SGHTA and CDR2 as FQGNSA. V lost 3 bases and J lost 3, with 14 bases in between. The chain's CDR3 is CASSFLLGSKETQYF. The CDR3 nucleotides are TGTGCCAGCAGCTTTCTCCTAGGCAGTAAAGAGACCCAGTACTTC.

The rearrangement joins TRBV19 to TRBJ1-5; D unclear. Germline V CDR1 and CDR2: LNHDA, SQIVND (reference sequence). There are 12 residues in the CDR3. Trimming took 7 bases from V and 4 from J, leaving 8 bases between them. The CDR3 protein is CASTVQNQPQHF. CDR3 nucleotides: TGTGCCAGTACAGTGCAGAATCAGCCCCAGCATTTT.

The rearrangement joins TRBV7-2 to TRBJ1-2; weak D call: TRBD1 (5 bases). V lost 5 bases to trimming and J lost 4 bases, with 11 bases between them. The CDR3 is made up of 13 amino acids. Germline assignment: CDR1 SGHTA and CDR2 FQGNSA. The chain's CDR3 is CASSPFTGYGYTF. The CDR3 region has the DNA TGTGCCAGCAGCCCATTCACAGGCTATGGCTACACCTTC. The full variable domain, completed using reference TRBV7-2 and TRBJ1-2, is GAGVSQSPSNKVTEKGKDVELRCDPISGHTALYWYRQSLGQGLEFLIYFQGNSAPDKSGLPSDRFSAERTGGSVSTLTIQRTQQEDSAVYLCASSPFTGYGYTFGSGTRLTVV.

This chain links TRBV7-9 with TRBJ1-4; D is perhaps TRBD1 (6 bases). The germline V gene has CDR1 SEHNR and CDR2 FQNEAQ (reference sequence). V shed 6 bases and J shed 7 bases, with 15 bases lying between them. The CDR3 runs to 14 residues. The CDR3 DNA is TGTGCCAGCAGTTTCCGACAGGATGGTGAAAAACTGTTTTTT. Encoded protein: CASSFRQDGEKLFF.